These 25 T cell receptor beta chains share one sample of origin, sequenced in a study of shared clonotypes between healthy human individuals. Sequencing used immunoSEQ multiplex PCR; TCRdb keeps in-frame clones, though not all of them. Of roughly 2.6 million clones listed, around nine tenths were seen once; the top ten hold over 0.12%. Material for sequencing was naive CD4+ T cells sorted from blood. As for subset: CD45RA+ positively selected. These receptors originate from a man younger than 35 in good health.

The CDR3 DNA is TGTGCCAGCAGTGCAGGACAGGTTACCAATCAGCCCCAGCATTTT. Protein: CASSAGQVTNQPQHF. The V gene is TRBV6-1, the J gene TRBJ1-5; 7 positions agree with TRBD1. CDR1 MNHNS and CDR2 SASEGT come from the germline V gene. Trimming removed 4 bases from V and 3 bases from J; junction bases left unmatched: 6. This CDR3 spans 15 amino acids.

V gene TRBV6-1 combines with J gene TRBJ2-5; D unclear. V gave up 9 bases and J gave up 0 bases, with 8 bases separating them. The germline CDR1 and CDR2 sequences are MNHNS and SASEGT. This CDR3 has 12 residues. The CDR3 DNA sequence: TGTGCCAGTTTTAGTAACCAAGAGACCCAGTACTTC. It yields the protein CASFSNQETQYF.

The V and J genes are TRBV7-3 and TRBJ2-5; D not resolved. V was trimmed by 1 base and J by 5 bases, leaving 11 bases between them. This CDR3 comprises 14 residues. Germline V lookup: CDR1 SGHTA, CDR2 FQGTGA. The CDR3 spells CASSLSLAAETQYF. The DNA for the CDR3 is TGTGCCAGCAGCTTAAGTCTCGCCGCGGAGACCCAGTACTTC.

The V gene is TRBV5-1, the J gene TRBJ1-6; D call uncertain. The CDR3 runs 14 residues. The V gene lost 0 bases and the J gene lost 10 bases, with 11 bases spanning the gap. Germline V lookup: CDR1 SGHRS, CDR2 YFSETQ. CDR3 sequence (DNA): TGCGCCAGCAGCTTGGTAGGGATCAGGTCACCCCTCCACTTT. The encoded protein is CASSLVGIRSPLHF.

This chain joins TRBV6-1 and TRBJ1-5; D perhaps matches TRBD1 (5 bases). Germline V gives CDR1 MNHNS, CDR2 SASEGT. With 7 bases removed from V and 3 bases from J, the gap between germline ends came to 13 bases. The CDR3 covers 14 residues. CDR3 coding DNA: TGTGCCAGCAATGGGGCCCCACTCAATCAGCCCCAGCATTTT. Protein sequence: CASNGAPLNQPQHF.

The J gene is TRBJ1-1, the V gene TRBV6-6; D not resolved. The CDR3 sequence is 14 residues long. V was pared by 1 base and J by 4 bases, with 10 bases between. Per the germline V gene, CDR1 is MNHNY and CDR2 is SVGAGI (reference sequence). The DNA of the CDR3 is TGTGCCAGCAGTTACTTGGCTTTAGGCACTGAAGCTTTCTTT. Protein: CASSYLALGTEAFF.

J is TRBJ2-5 and V is TRBV4-3, with a possible D match to TRBD2 (5 bases). Trimming shortened V by 4 bases and J by 2 bases, and 8 bases separated the two germline ends. The CDR3 spans 13 residues. CDR1 is LGHNA and CDR2 is YSLEER in the germline V gene. The CDR3 loop is CASSLDWQETQYF. CDR3 nucleotide sequence: TGCGCCAGCAGCCTGGACTGGCAAGAGACCCAGTACTTC.

This clone was seen once. The rearrangement uses TRBV7-9 and TRBJ2-5; D may correspond to TRBD1 or TRBD2 (5 bases each). The germline CDR1 and CDR2 sequences are SEHNR and FQNEAQ (reference sequence). The CDR3 has 14 amino acids. V lost 7 bases, J lost 10 bases, and 22 bases lay in between. The CDR3 nucleotides read TGTGCCAGCAACCCCCTTGGGACCGGCGAGGGCCAGTACTTC. It translates to CASNPLGTGEGQYF.

Of note for this clone: Different DNA sequences within this sample yield the same CDR3. The chain combines TRBV30 with TRBJ2-7; the D is unclear. V was shortened by 1 base and J by 7 bases, with 8 bases between the two germline ends. The CDR3 loop spans 11 amino acids. Germline V gene lookup returns CDR1 GTSNPN and CDR2 SVGIG (reference sequence). CDR3 sequence (DNA): TGTGCCTGGAGTGAAAGGGAAGAGCAGTACTTC. Protein product: CAWSEREEQYF.

This clone was seen a handful of times. This sample also contains other DNA sequences that code for the same CDR3. The chain is built from TRBV18 and TRBJ2-3; the D is unclear. CDR3 length equals 11 residues. The germline V gene has CDR1 KGHSH and CDR2 LQKENI. Trimming removed 3 bases at V and 6 bases at J, with 4 bases between. CDR3 nucleotide sequence: TGTGCCAGCTCACCGGGGGATACGCAGTATTTT. Amino acids: CASSPGDTQYF.

The chain uses TRBV28 and TRBJ1-1; perhaps TRBD1 as D (6 bases). Trimming took off 5 bases at V and 1 base at J, with 14 bases between the two ends. Germline assignment: CDR1 MDHEN and CDR2 SYDVKM. The CDR3 consists of 15 residues. In nucleotides, the CDR3 is TGTGCCAGCAGTCTAGGGGGGAAGGGGAACACTGAAGCTTTCTTT. The encoded protein is CASSLGGKGNTEAFF.

The chain is built from TRBV28 and TRBJ2-1; 10 bases fit TRBD2. V dropped 3 bases and J dropped 7; count of bases not matched to a gene: 9. The germline V gene encodes CDR1 MDHEN and CDR2 SYDVKM. The CDR3 totals 16 residues. Written as DNA, the CDR3 is TGTGCCAGCAGTTTTTCTAGCGGGGGCCTCAGAAATGAGCAGTTCTTC. This codes for CASSFSSGGLRNEQFF.

Of note for this clone: This CDR3 is also generated by other DNA sequences in the sample. The chain recombines TRBV19 with TRBJ1-1; a weak D match, TRBD1 (5 bases). CDR1 and CDR2 (germline): LNHDA, SQIVND (reference sequence). The CDR3 has 14 residues. V was clipped by 2 bases and J by 4 bases, with 11 bases between them. The CDR3 here is CASSIQGLGTEAFF. Written as DNA, the CDR3 is TGTGCCAGTAGTATACAGGGATTGGGCACTGAAGCTTTCTTT.

CDR3 loop: CASSPYWTGSGANYGYTF. CDR3 nucleotide sequence: TGTGCCAGCAGCCCCTATTGGACAGGCTCGGGGGCTAACTATGGCTACACCTTC. The V gene is TRBV7-2, the J gene TRBJ1-2; TRBD1 agrees at 7 bases. Germline CDR1 and CDR2: SGHTA and FQGNSA. The J segment lost 0 bases and the V segment lost 5 bases, leaving 15 bases of the junction unmatched. This CDR3 contains 18 residues.

This chain uses TRBV30 with TRBJ2-2, with 11 bases identical to TRBD2. The V and J ends lost 2 bases and 5 bases, in that order; junction bases with no gene match: 4. Germline CDR1 and CDR2: GTSNPN and SVGIG (reference sequence). The length of the CDR3 is 15 residues. The CDR3 DNA follows: TGTGCCTGGAGTTTAGCGGGAGGGCCAACCGGGGAGCTGTTTTTT. Its translation: CAWSLAGGPTGELFF.

The chain has TRBV28 and TRBJ2-1; TRBD1 agrees at 9 bases. V was clipped by 6 bases and J by 6 bases; unmatched bases: 15. CDR1 is MDHEN, CDR2 SYDVKM, per germline. This CDR3 is built from 17 residues. The CDR3 protein is CASSPSYGTGNGNEQFF. The CDR3, as DNA: TGTGCCAGCAGCCCGTCGTATGGGACAGGGAACGGCAATGAGCAGTTCTTC.

The J gene is TRBJ1-3, the V gene TRBV4-1, with D uncertain. The CDR3 consists of 15 residues. CDR1 and CDR2 (germline): MGHRA, YSYEKL. V was pared by 0 bases and J by 3 bases, with 9 bases between. The CDR3 nucleotides read TGCGCCAGCAGCCAAGATCGAGACATTGGAAACACCATATATTTT. Translation: CASSQDRDIGNTIYF.

V gene TRBV9 combines with J gene TRBJ1-1; 7 bases are shared with TRBD1. V lost 3 bases and J lost 4; bases outside the gene matches: 6. The CDR3 is made up of 14 amino acids. CDR1 and CDR2 (germline): SGDLS, YYNGEE. Here the CDR3 DNA reads TGTGCCAGCAGCGACGACAGGGAGTCCACTGAAGCTTTCTTT. Its protein product is CASSDDRESTEAFF.

The J gene is TRBJ1-2, the V gene TRBV30; 10 nucleotides align to TRBD1. Trimming removed 5 bases from V and 8 bases from J; junction bases left unmatched: 5. CDR1 and CDR2 from the germline V gene are GTSNPN and SVGIG (reference sequence). CDR3 length: 12 residues. Here the CDR3 DNA reads TGTGCCTGGGGGACAGGGGCCGTAGGCTACACCTTC. Its protein product is CAWGTGAVGYTF.

The chain links TRBV5-1 to TRBJ1-1; TRBD1 agrees at 9 bases. Germline assignment: CDR1 SGHRS and CDR2 YFSETQ. The CDR3 has 14 residues. V dropped 4 bases and J dropped 3; count of bases not matched to a gene: 4. The CDR3 sequence is CASSARTGDTEAFF. CDR3 coding DNA: TGCGCCAGCAGCGCACGGACAGGGGACACTGAAGCTTTCTTT.

The rearrangement uses TRBV13 and TRBJ2-5; 11 nucleotides align to TRBD1. J lost 5 bases, V lost 2 bases, and 10 bases had no gene match. The CDR3 totals 17 residues. Germline V gene data show CDR1 as PRHDT and CDR2 as FYEKMQ (reference sequence). The CDR3 here is CASSLRRTGGAGETQYF. The CDR3 DNA follows: TGTGCCAGCAGCTTAAGAAGGACAGGGGGCGCAGGGGAGACCCAGTACTTC.

The chain combines TRBV19 with TRBJ1-1; no clear D gene. V shed 5 bases and J shed 5 bases, with 12 bases lying between them. Germline CDR1 is LNHDA and CDR2 is SQIVND (reference sequence). CDR3 length: 13 residues. CDR3: CASSDRGQTEAFF. In DNA form, the CDR3 reads TGTGCCAGTAGTGACCGGGGTCAAACTGAAGCTTTCTTT.

V usage is TRBV5-1 and J usage is TRBJ1-6, with 10 bases aligning to TRBD1. Per the germline V gene, CDR1 is SGHRS and CDR2 is YFSETQ. J was trimmed by 8 bases and V by 0 bases; bases with no gene match: 5. The CDR3 is made up of 16 amino acids. The CDR3 loop is CASSLGLGQGDSPLHF. Written as DNA, the CDR3 is TGCGCCAGCAGCTTGGGTCTCGGACAGGGGGATTCACCCCTCCACTTT.

The chain recombines TRBV4-1 with TRBJ2-3; tentative D call: TRBD1 (6 bases). V was clipped by 1 base and J by 10 bases, with 18 bases between them. The germline CDR1 and CDR2 sequences are MGHRA and YSYEKL. The CDR3 is made up of 15 amino acids. The CDR3 spells CASSQGSTRGQAQYF. For the CDR3, the DNA is TGCGCCAGCAGCCAAGGGTCCACTAGGGGACAAGCGCAGTATTTT.

The chain recombines TRBV5-1 with TRBJ2-5; 8 nucleotides line up with TRBD2. Germline V lookup: CDR1 SGHRS, CDR2 YFSETQ. The CDR3 is 16 residues long. The V segment lost 0 bases and the J segment 1 base; nucleotides outside the gene matches: 5. Written as DNA, the CDR3 is TGCGCCAGCAGCTTGGTTGCGGGAGGTAGCCAAGAGACCCAGTACTTC. Residues: CASSLVAGGSQETQYF.